This TCR beta chain was obtained from a study of blood T cells in healthy people across ages. Notes on this clonotype: What it binds is not known.

Each donor gave approximately 9.5 milliliters of peripheral blood. Every sample gave at least 6 micrograms of total RNA when it was extracted. Points from the study as a whole: TCR beta diversity was tightly associated with the proportion of naive T cells. Observed TCR beta diversity per million T cells went down as age went up. This fall followed a roughly linear course with age.

The V gene's germline CDR1 is MRHNA and CDR2 SNTAGT. With 7 bases clipped from V and 6 bases from J, the junction kept 6 bases outside the gene matches. The CDR3 is 14 amino acids. PCR was performed a second time for roughly 7 to 12 cycles using a sample-barcoded 5' primer and a J-beta primer mix. TCRdb called the 5' RACE reads again in MiXCR, with one record for every CDR3 protein. In the table there are about 830,000 distinct CDR3 sequences, approximately 59% of which are singletons. Sequenced material: blood. The clonotype was recovered from a man between 25 and 39 years old in good health. The chain couples TRBV6-4 to TRBJ1-5, with 10 nucleotides matching TRBD1. CDR3 nucleotide sequence: TGTGCCAGCACGGGACAGGGGAGATGTCAGCCCCAGCATTTT. This encodes CASTGQGRCQPQHF.